Shown below are 21 T cell receptor beta chains from a single sample sequenced in a study of response to subunit inactivated influenza vaccine. In TCRdb, the RT-PCR reads were re-called with MiXCR into one record per CDR3 protein. The data show about 480,000 distinct CDR3 sequences, with approximately 11% seen just once and about 12% held by the top ten. The material sequenced was PBMCs from blood, taken about 40 days after vaccination. These receptor sequences come from a man aged 45-65 years who received an inactivated influenza vaccine.

This clonotype was seen at least ten times. CDR3 coding DNA: TGTGCCAGCAGCTTAGTAAGGTCGGCAAGCGGGAAGGTGACCCAGTACTTC. Amino acid sequence: CASSLVRSASGKVTQYF. The J gene is TRBJ2-5, the V gene TRBV7-8; 7 bases align to TRBD2. Germline lookup yields CDR1 SGHVS and CDR2 FQNEAQ. The CDR3 has 17 amino acids. V lost 1 base, J lost 7 bases, and 15 bases stayed unmatched.

This clonotype appeared a single time. V gene TRBV30 combines with J gene TRBJ1-6, with TRBD1 matching 7 bases. The CDR3 is 14 amino acids. The germline V gene has CDR1 GTSNPN and CDR2 SVGIG (reference sequence). V was clipped by 4 bases and J by 9 bases; unmatched bases: 9. Written as DNA, the CDR3 is TGTGCCTGGATAATCGCAGGGGGAGGTTCACCCCTCCACTTT. Protein product: CAWIIAGGGSPLHF.

Ten or more counts support this clonotype. This chain uses TRBV15 with TRBJ2-7; the D gene is possibly TRBD2 (6 bases). This CDR3 has 16 residues. The germline V gene encodes CDR1 LNHNV and CDR2 YYDKDF (reference sequence). Between the trimmed V and J ends, which lost 3 bases and 4 bases, there was a span of 19 bases. CDR3 DNA sequence: TGTGCCACCAGCAGGTACGGAGGGAGCGGAGCTTACGAGCAGTACTTC. Encoded protein: CATSRYGGSGAYEQYF.

The chain carries TRBV5-6 and TRBJ2-7; D possibly uses TRBD1 or TRBD2 (6 bases each). V lost 0 bases, J lost 0 bases, and 10 bases lay in between. CDR3 length: 15 amino acids. Germline loops: CDR1 SGHDT, CDR2 YYEEEE. The CDR3 here is CASSLGWGASYEQYF. The CDR3 DNA follows: TGTGCCAGCAGCTTGGGCTGGGGGGCCTCCTACGAGCAGTACTTC. Supplemented by reference TRBV5-6 and TRBJ2-7, the full variable domain reads DAGVTQSPTHLIKTRGQQVTLRCSPKSGHDTVSWYQQALGQGPQFIFQYYEEEERQRGNFPDRFSGHQFPNYSSELNVNALLLGDSALYLCASSLGWGASYEQYFGPGTRLTVT.

Only a few counts were recorded for this clonotype. The chain couples TRBV12-3 or TRBV12-4 to TRBJ1-2; TRBD1 might be the D (5 bases). The CDR3 covers 13 residues. Trimming cost V 5 bases and J 5 bases, with 12 bases left between them. For the CDR3, the DNA is TGTGCCAGCAGTCCCACCGGGGCATATGGCTACACCTTC. This translates into CASSPTGAYGYTF.

The chain recombines TRBV6-2 or TRBV6-3 with TRBJ2-7; the match to TRBD2 covers 12 bases. In germline, CDR1 is MNHEY, CDR2 SVGEGT. After removal of 0 bases from V and 3 bases from J, the junction contained 0 bases not matched to a gene. This CDR3 region has 15 residues. CDR3 in amino acids: CASSYSTSGSYEQYF. CDR3 DNA: TGTGCCAGCAGTTACTCGACTAGCGGGAGCTACGAGCAGTACTTC.

This clonotype was picked up a small number of times. The CDR3 bases are TGTGCCAGCAGCTTGACTAGCGGGGGGTTCTACAATGAGCAGTTCTTC. Protein product: CASSLTSGGFYNEQFF. J is TRBJ2-1 and V is TRBV5-4, with 12 bases matching TRBD2. J was trimmed by 3 bases and V by 1 base; bases with no gene match: 2. Germline-derived CDR1 and CDR2 are SGHNT and YYREEE (reference sequence). The CDR3 sequence is 16 residues long. The complete variable domain, with remaining parts taken from reference TRBV5-4 and TRBJ2-1, reads ETGVTQSPTHLIKTRGQQVTLRCSSQSGHNTVSWYQQALGQGPQFIFQYYREEENGRGNFPPRFSGLQFPNYSSELNVNALELDDSALYLCASSLTSGGFYNEQFFGPGTRLTVL.

This clonotype was observed a handful of times. This chain links TRBV5-1 with TRBJ1-4; TRBD1 aligns across 8 bases. This CDR3 is 14 amino acids long. Trimming took 4 bases from V and 14 from J; bases not matched to a gene: 13. In germline, CDR1 is SGHRS, CDR2 YFSETQ. The CDR3: CASSPYRGDYRLFF. In nucleotides, the CDR3 is TGCGCCAGCAGCCCCTACAGGGGGGATTACAGGCTGTTTTTT.

The rearrangement links TRBV4-2 to TRBJ2-5; D remains unclear. This CDR3 spans 15 amino acids. Trimming took 0 bases from V and 2 from J, leaving 10 bases between them. The germline V gene has CDR1 LGHNA and CDR2 YNFKEQ. CDR3 region: CASSQDSNLQETQYF. CDR3 DNA: TGTGCCAGCAGCCAAGATTCAAACTTACAAGAGACCCAGTACTTC.

This chain connects TRBV9 to TRBJ2-7; D ambiguous. The V gene's germline CDR1 is SGDLS and CDR2 YYNGEE. This CDR3 region has 14 residues. Trimming left V 0 bases short and J 5 bases short, with 12 bases between. CDR3 coding DNA: TGTGCCAGCAGCGTAGGTGTTCTACCTGACGAGCAGTACTTC. It specifies CASSVGVLPDEQYF. Looking up the rest from reference TRBV9 and TRBJ2-7 gives the full variable domain: DSGVTQTPKHLITATGQRVTLRCSPRSGDLSVYWYQQSLDQGLQFLIQYYNGEERAKGNILERFSAQQFPDLHSELNLSSLELGDSALYFCASSVGVLPDEQYFGPGTRLTVT.

This rearrangement joins TRBV28 to TRBJ2-3; D is possibly TRBD1 (6 bases). Trimming took off 4 bases at V and 1 base at J, with 12 bases between the two ends. Looked up from germline, CDR1 is MDHEN and CDR2 is SYDVKM. The CDR3 covers 15 residues. The CDR3 nucleotides are TGTGCCAGCAGTTCCCAGGGGAAGGGCACAGATACGCAGTATTTT. This sequence encodes CASSSQGKGTDTQYF.

There are many counts of this clonotype. The gene calls are TRBV6-5 and TRBJ2-4; 7 bases are shared with TRBD1. V lost 4 bases to trimming and J lost 0 bases; unmatched junction nucleotides: 3. From germline, CDR1 is MNHEY and CDR2 SVGAGI. CDR3 length: 15 amino acids. Written as DNA, the CDR3 is TGTGCCAGCAGTTCCTGGGACAGAGCCAAAAACATTCAGTACTTC. This gives the protein CASSSWDRAKNIQYF.

This rearrangement joins TRBV28 to TRBJ2-7, with 12 nucleotides matching TRBD2. Germline V CDR1 and CDR2: MDHEN, SYDVKM. This CDR3 has 17 residues. J was trimmed by 5 bases and V by 3 bases; bases with no gene match: 11. CDR3 residues: CASSLSLAGGPQHEQYF. CDR3 nucleotides: TGTGCCAGCAGTTTGTCTCTAGCGGGAGGGCCGCAGCACGAGCAGTACTTC.

The chain combines TRBV12-3 or TRBV12-4 with TRBJ1-2; 7 bases map to TRBD1. V shed 5 bases and J 4 bases; nucleotides not matched to a gene: 10. The CDR3 has 15 amino acids. As DNA, the CDR3 is TGTGCCAGCAGTCCTTCACAGGGGCAGGTCTATGGCTACACCTTC. It is translated as CASSPSQGQVYGYTF.

This clonotype was detected ten times or more. The V and J genes are TRBV5-1 and TRBJ2-1, with D perhaps given as TRBD1 or TRBD2 (6 bases each). Between the trimmed V and J ends, which lost 6 bases and 5 bases, there was a span of 18 bases. CDR3 length: 15 amino acids. Germline V gene lookup returns CDR1 SGHRS and CDR2 YFSETQ. DNA of the CDR3: TGCGCCAGCACTCCGGGGGCGCGTATAGACAATGAGCAGTTCTTC. Translation: CASTPGARIDNEQFF.

This clonotype came up a few times. The chain carries TRBV6-6 and TRBJ1-2, with D perhaps matching TRBD1 (5 bases). The CDR3 has 13 amino acids. The V and J ends lost 5 bases and 4 bases respectively, with 11 bases between them. Germline V gene data show CDR1 as MNHNY and CDR2 as SVGAGI (reference sequence). CDR3 sequence: CASSRIDSYGYTF. The CDR3 coding sequence is TGTGCCAGCAGTCGGATCGACAGCTATGGCTACACCTTC.

The table lists this clonotype with many counts. A junction boundary mismatches the germline segment, possibly from a read error. The chain recombines TRBV20-1 with TRBJ2-7; D may be TRBD2 (6 bases). The CDR3 length is 13 residues. Germline V gene lookup returns CDR1 DFQATT and CDR2 SNEGSKA (reference sequence). CDR3: CSASGTLSYGQYF. CDR3 sequence (DNA): TGCAGTGCTTCCGGGACTTTGTCCTACGGGCAGTACTTC.

The chain joins TRBV20-1 to TRBJ1-6; 7 bases map to TRBD1. Germline V gives CDR1 DFQATT, CDR2 SNEGSKA (reference sequence). CDR3 length: 18 amino acids. V dropped 3 bases and J dropped 6; count of bases not matched to a gene: 17. CDR3 protein: CSARWTDSGQGGNSPLHF. The CDR3 DNA reads as TGCAGTGCTAGGTGGACTGACAGTGGGCAGGGGGGTAATTCACCCCTCCACTTT.

Only a few counts were recorded for this clonotype. The CDR3 sequence: CASSLEVDEQFF. DNA of the CDR3: TGCGCCAGCAGCTTGGAAGTGGATGAGCAGTTCTTC. V gene TRBV5-1 combines with J gene TRBJ2-1; D unresolved. The CDR3 is made up of 12 amino acids. Germline CDR1 is SGHRS and CDR2 is YFSETQ. The V end was cut by 0 bases, the J end by 8 bases, with 6 bases between.

V and J are TRBV6-2 or TRBV6-3 and TRBJ2-1; 10 nucleotides agree with TRBD1. With 6 bases clipped from V and 4 bases from J, the junction kept 6 bases outside the gene matches. This CDR3 is 15 amino acids long. Germline values: CDR1 MNHEY, CDR2 SVGEGT. This chain's CDR3 is CASSPGQGVYNEQFF. CDR3 coding DNA: TGTGCCAGCAGCCCCGGACAGGGGGTTTACAATGAGCAGTTCTTC.

This clonotype was recorded a few times. The rearrangement uses TRBV6-6 and TRBJ2-1; D remains ambiguous. The V end was cut by 6 bases, the J end by 8 bases, with 11 bases between. Germline assignment: CDR1 MNHNY and CDR2 SVGAGI (reference sequence). This CDR3 spans 12 amino acids. The CDR3 region has the DNA TGTGCCAGCAGCCCAATTCGGGATGAGCAGTTCTTC. Protein product: CASSPIRDEQFF.